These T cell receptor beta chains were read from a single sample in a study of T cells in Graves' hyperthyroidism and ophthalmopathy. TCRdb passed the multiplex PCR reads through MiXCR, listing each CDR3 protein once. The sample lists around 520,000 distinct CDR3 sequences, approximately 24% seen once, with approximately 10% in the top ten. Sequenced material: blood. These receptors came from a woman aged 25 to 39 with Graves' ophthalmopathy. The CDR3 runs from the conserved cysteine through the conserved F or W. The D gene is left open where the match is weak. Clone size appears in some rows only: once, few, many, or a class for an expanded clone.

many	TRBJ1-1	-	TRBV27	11	CASISTGKAFF	TGTGCCAGCATATCCACGGGGAAAGCTTTCTTT
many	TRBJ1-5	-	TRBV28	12	CASSFMRQPQHF	TGTGCCAGCAGTTTTATGAGGCAGCCCCAGCATTTT
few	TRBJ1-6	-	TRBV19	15	CASSSSGIHNSPLHF	TGTGCCAGTAGTAGTTCCGGGATCCATAATTCACCCCTCCACTTT
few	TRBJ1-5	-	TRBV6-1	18	CASSEPPAGMLGNQPQHF	TGTGCCAGCAGTGAACCCCCAGCCGGCATGCTTGGCAATCAGCCCCAGCATTTT
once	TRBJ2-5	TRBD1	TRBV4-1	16	CASSLGPQGVFETQYF	TGCGCCAGCAGCCTTGGACCTCAGGGGGTCTTTGAGACCCAGTACTTC
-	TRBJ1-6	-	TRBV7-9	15	CASSRGAVGNSPLHF	TGTGCCAGCAGCCGGGGGGCGGTGGGAAATTCACCCCTCCACTTT
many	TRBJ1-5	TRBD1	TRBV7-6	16	CASSVGGRTGLQPQHF	TGTGCCAGCAGCGTAGGGGGGAGGACAGGGTTACAGCCCCAGCATTTT
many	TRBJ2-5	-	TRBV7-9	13	CASSLEGEETQYF	TGTGCCAGCAGCTTAGAGGGCGAAGAGACCCAGTACTTC
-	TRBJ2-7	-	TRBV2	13	CASSEDRVYEQYF	TGTGCCAGCAGTGAAGACAGGGTCTACGAGCAGTACTTC
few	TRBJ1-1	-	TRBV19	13	CASSITDSTEAFF	TGTGCCAGTAGTATAACTGATAGCACTGAAGCTTTCTTT
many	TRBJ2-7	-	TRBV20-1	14	CSARDLGKEIEQYF	TGCAGTGCTAGAGACCTCGGGAAGGAGATCGAGCAGTACTTC
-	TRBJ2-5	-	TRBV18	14	CASSPEEYRETQYF	TGTGCCAGCTCACCAGAGGAATATCGGGAGACCCAGTACTTC
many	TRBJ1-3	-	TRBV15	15	CATRGDLGTGNTIYF	TGTGCCACCAGAGGGGACCTCGGCACTGGAAACACCATATATTTT
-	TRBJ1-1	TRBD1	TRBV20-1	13	CSATGTGTTEAFF	TGCAGTGCTACCGGGACAGGCACCACTGAAGCTTTCTTT
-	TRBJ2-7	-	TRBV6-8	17	CASSYDKVPGRLYEQYF	TGTGCCAGCAGTTACGATAAAGTTCCGGGACGGTTATACGAGCAGTACTTC
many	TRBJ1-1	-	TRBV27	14	CASSLLADNTEAFF	TGTGCCAGCAGTTTATTGGCGGATAACACTGAAGCTTTCTTT
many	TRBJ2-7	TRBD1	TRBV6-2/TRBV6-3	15	CASRLTGTVSYEQYF	TGTGCCAGCAGACTTACCGGGACAGTCTCCTACGAGCAGTACTTC
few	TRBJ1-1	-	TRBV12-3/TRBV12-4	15	CASSDPGRVNTEAFF	TGTGCCAGCAGTGACCCGGGCAGGGTGAACACTGAAGCTTTCTTT
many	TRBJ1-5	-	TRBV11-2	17	CASSLNGRTIINQPQHF	TGTGCCAGCAGCTTAAATGGACGCACCATTATCAATCAGCCCCAGCATTTT
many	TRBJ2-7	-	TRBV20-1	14	CSALRPGPPYEQYF	TGCAGTGCATTACGACCAGGGCCACCCTACGAGCAGTACTTC
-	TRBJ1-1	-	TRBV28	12	CASRTSGTEAFF	TGTGCCAGCAGAACAAGCGGCACTGAAGCTTTCTTT
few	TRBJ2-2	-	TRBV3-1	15	CASSQEATGTGELFF	TGTGCCAGCAGCCAAGAGGCAACTGGGACCGGGGAGCTGTTTTTT
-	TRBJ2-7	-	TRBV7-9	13	CASSLARAGEQYF	TGTGCCAGCAGCTTAGCGCGCGCGGGGGAGCAGTACTTC
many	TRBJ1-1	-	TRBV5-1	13	CASSKQGGTEAFF	TGCGCCAGCAGTAAGCAGGGCGGCACTGAAGCTTTCTTT
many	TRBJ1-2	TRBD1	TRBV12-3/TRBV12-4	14	CASSASTGSIGYTF	TGTGCCAGCAGTGCCTCGACAGGGAGTATCGGCTACACCTTC
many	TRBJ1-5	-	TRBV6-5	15	CASSYGGHLNQPQHF	TGTGCCAGCAGTTACGGGGGACACCTCAATCAGCCCCAGCATTTT
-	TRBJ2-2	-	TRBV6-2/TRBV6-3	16	CASSYSKGRRAGELFF	-
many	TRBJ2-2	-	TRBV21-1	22	CASSITGTSGAAILANTGELFF	TGTGCCAGCAGCATAACCGGGACTAGCGGGGCGGCCATCCTCGCGAACACCGGGGAGCTGTTTTTT